Listed below are T cell receptor beta chains from one sample, sequenced in a study of blood T cell repertoires in COVID-19. Profiled with immunoSEQ multiplex PCR; TCRdb holds only in-frame clones, not every one. The data hold 95,000 to 150,000 clones, with approximately 87% observed a single time. Sequencing input: peripheral blood. These receptors were collected from a woman in her seventies with acute or convalescent COVID-19. The CDR3 runs from the conserved cysteine through the conserved F or W. Each record gives: V gene, J gene, clone size, D gene, CDR3 protein, CDR3 DNA. The D gene is left open where the match is weak. Rows give clone size only sometimes, using once, few, many, or a class for an expanded clone.

TRBV5-6	TRBJ1-1	-	-	CASSLGWATEAFF	TGTGCCAGCAGCTTGGGGTGGGCCACTGAAGCTTTCTTT
TRBV2	TRBJ1-1	once	TRBD1	CASTDRGPEAFF	TGTGCCAGTACCGACAGGGGCCCTGAAGCTTTCTTT
TRBV27	TRBJ1-2	-	-	CASSPVDGVGYGYTF	TGTGCCAGCAGTCCCGTTGACGGAGTTGGCTATGGCTACACCTTC
TRBV27	TRBJ1-2	-	-	CASSAQGGGTYGYTF	TGTGCCAGCAGTGCACAGGGCGGAGGTACCTATGGCTACACCTTC
TRBV15	TRBJ1-5	-	-	CATSRAFAVNQPQHF	TGTGCCACCAGCAGGGCCTTCGCGGTGAATCAGCCCCAGCATTTT
TRBV6-5	TRBJ2-4	-	-	CASTAGNIQYF	TGTGCCAGCACGGCAGGAAACATTCAGTACTTC
TRBV5-1	TRBJ1-4	-	-	CASSFWGANEKLFF	TGCGCCAGCAGCTTCTGGGGAGCTAATGAAAAACTGTTTTTT
TRBV5-1	TRBJ1-1	-	-	CASSQTANTEAFF	TGCGCCAGCAGCCAGACAGCGAACACTGAAGCTTTCTTT
TRBV3-1/TRBV3-2	TRBJ2-5	-	-	CASSRRGGGSQETQYF	TGTGCCAGCAGTAGGAGGGGCGGAGGATCCCAAGAGACCCAGTACTTC
TRBV29-1	TRBJ1-5	-	-	CSVGGGNQPQHF	TGCAGCGTGGGCGGCGGCAATCAGCCCCAGCATTTT
TRBV28	TRBJ1-6	-	TRBD1	CASSSTGAANSPLHF	TGTGCCAGCAGTTCTACAGGGGCGGCTAATTCACCCCTCCACTTT
TRBV7-9	TRBJ2-1	-	TRBD2	CASRTSGIYNEQFF	TGTGCCAGCAGGACTAGCGGGATTTACAATGAGCAGTTCTTC
TRBV4-1	TRBJ2-1	-	-	CASSQDPRVSYNEQFF	TGCGCCAGCAGCCAAGATCCTCGTGTTTCCTACAATGAGCAGTTCTTC
TRBV29-1	TRBJ1-5	-	TRBD1	CSAGTGGNQPQHF	TGCAGCGCCGGGACAGGGGGCAATCAGCCCCAGCATTTT
TRBV11-3	TRBJ1-6	-	-	CASSQGGQLSSYNSPLHF	TGTGCCAGCAGCCAAGGCGGACAGCTCAGCTCCTATAATTCACCCCTCCACTTT
TRBV19	TRBJ2-3	-	-	CASSPRPGDTQYF	TGTGCCAGTAGTCCCCGACCGGGAGATACGCAGTATTTT
TRBV19	TRBJ2-5	-	TRBD1	CASSIIGQGETQYF	TGTGCCAGTAGTATAATCGGACAGGGGGAGACCCAGTACTTC
TRBV30	TRBJ2-7	-	-	CAWSVIGTANEQYF	TGTGCCTGGAGTGTGATAGGAACAGCCAACGAGCAGTACTTC
TRBV3-1/TRBV3-2	TRBJ2-2	-	-	CASSQPYSQDPGELFF	TGTGCCAGCAGCCAACCGTACAGCCAAGACCCCGGGGAGCTGTTTTTT
TRBV19	TRBJ1-5	-	-	CASLEGPQHF	TGTGCCAGCCTAGAAGGACCCCAGCATTTT
TRBV3-1/TRBV3-2	TRBJ1-6	-	TRBD1	CASSQAGTERNSPLHF	TGTGCCAGCAGCCAAGCAGGGACAGAGCGTAATTCACCCCTCCACTTT
TRBV28	TRBJ1-2	-	-	CASSPEDYGYTF	TGTGCCAGCAGTCCAGAAGACTATGGCTACACCTTC
TRBV5-1	TRBJ2-7	-	-	CASSLQSEAIYEQYF	TGCGCCAGCAGCTTGCAGTCCGAGGCTATCTACGAGCAGTACTTC
TRBV7-8	TRBJ1-2	-	-	CASSLSDRLYGYTF	TGTGCCAGCAGCTTAAGCGACCGACTCTATGGCTACACCTTC